This is a list of T cell receptor beta chains from one sample in a study of T cell responses to AZD1222 COVID-19 vaccine. Profiled with immunoSEQ multiplex PCR; TCRdb holds only in-frame clones, not every one. The sample consists of 95,000 to 110,000 clones, 80% to 90% of them appearing once. This sample comprised peripheral blood, obtained on day 0 of AZD1222 vaccination. The receptors derive from an adult in good health. Both conserved end residues are part of each CDR3. The D gene is left open where the match is weak. Clone size is not always given. Where it is, it says once, few, many or a class for expanded clones.

len: 16; j_gene: TRBJ1-1; v_gene: TRBV9; d_gene: -; abundance: once; CDR3aa: CASSIYSGAENTEAFF; CDR3nt: TGTGCCAGCAGCATATACTCAGGGGCAGAGAACACTGAAGCTTTCTTT
len: 16; j_gene: TRBJ1-1; v_gene: TRBV9; d_gene: TRBD1; abundance: -; CDR3aa: CASSPRGDRANTEAFF; CDR3nt: TGTGCCAGCAGTCCTAGGGGGGACAGGGCGAACACTGAAGCTTTCTTT
len: 13; j_gene: TRBJ1-1; v_gene: TRBV7-2; d_gene: -; abundance: -; CDR3aa: CASSDGQNTEAFF; CDR3nt: TGTGCCAGCAGCGACGGACAGAACACTGAAGCTTTCTTT
len: 16; j_gene: TRBJ1-3; v_gene: TRBV5-6; d_gene: -; abundance: once; CDR3aa: CASSFGPSAGGNTIYF; CDR3nt: TGTGCCAGCAGCTTTGGGCCTTCAGCGGGTGGAAACACCATATATTTT
len: 16; j_gene: TRBJ1-1; v_gene: TRBV5-1; d_gene: -; abundance: -; CDR3aa: CASSRDDGPADTEAFF; CDR3nt: TGCGCCAGCAGCCGGGACGACGGACCGGCGGACACTGAAGCTTTCTTT
len: 14; j_gene: TRBJ1-6; v_gene: TRBV19; d_gene: TRBD1; abundance: -; CDR3aa: CASSFQGENSPLHF; CDR3nt: TGTGCCAGTAGTTTCCAGGGGGAGAATTCACCCCTCCACTTT
len: 17; j_gene: TRBJ1-2; v_gene: TRBV28; d_gene: TRBD1; abundance: -; CDR3aa: CASSPPGTGFFSYGYTF; CDR3nt: TGTGCCAGCAGTCCCCCCGGGACAGGGTTTTTTTCTTATGGCTACACCTTC
len: 15; j_gene: TRBJ1-3; v_gene: TRBV7-8; d_gene: -; abundance: -; CDR3aa: CASSIGTASGNTIYF; CDR3nt: TGTGCCAGCAGCATCGGGACGGCCTCTGGAAACACCATATATTTT
len: 15; j_gene: TRBJ2-7; v_gene: TRBV5-8; d_gene: -; abundance: -; CDR3aa: CASSLNRGGSYEQYF; CDR3nt: TGTGCCAGCAGCTTGAACAGGGGAGGGTCCTACGAGCAGTACTTC
len: 11; j_gene: TRBJ2-7; v_gene: TRBV25-1; d_gene: -; abundance: -; CDR3aa: CASSKNYEQYF; CDR3nt: TGTGCCAGCAGTAAAAACTACGAGCAGTACTTC
len: 14; j_gene: TRBJ1-4; v_gene: TRBV6-5; d_gene: -; abundance: -; CDR3aa: CASKDTGPNEKLFF; CDR3nt: TGTGCCAGCAAAGATACAGGGCCTAATGAAAAACTGTTTTTT
len: 16; j_gene: TRBJ1-2; v_gene: TRBV6-2/TRBV6-3; d_gene: -; abundance: -; CDR3aa: CASSYTPTKGDYGYTF; CDR3nt: TGTGCCAGCAGTTACACACCGACTAAAGGGGACTATGGCTACACCTTC
len: 12; j_gene: TRBJ1-1; v_gene: TRBV6-6; d_gene: -; abundance: -; CDR3aa: CASSQDRIEAFF; CDR3nt: TGTGCCAGCAGCCAAGACAGGATCGAAGCTTTCTTT
len: 16; j_gene: TRBJ2-2; v_gene: TRBV28; d_gene: TRBD1; abundance: -; CDR3aa: CASNSIGGAGSGELFF; CDR3nt: TGTGCCAGCAATAGTATAGGGGGCGCTGGTAGCGGGGAGCTGTTTTTT
len: 17; j_gene: TRBJ2-7; v_gene: TRBV4-2; d_gene: TRBD2; abundance: -; CDR3aa: CASSPSVLRGGSYEQYF; CDR3nt: TGTGCCAGCAGCCCCTCCGTTTTGCGGGGGGGCTCCTACGAGCAGTACTTC
len: 19; j_gene: TRBJ1-4; v_gene: TRBV5-1; d_gene: TRBD1; abundance: once; CDR3aa: CASSPESLRGLSTNEKLFF; CDR3nt: TGCGCCAGCAGCCCGGAAAGTCTCAGGGGGCTCTCAACTAATGAAAAACTGTTTTTT
len: 13; j_gene: TRBJ2-3; v_gene: TRBV7-9; d_gene: -; abundance: -; CDR3aa: CASSLALKDTQYF; CDR3nt: TGTGCCAGCAGCTTAGCGCTAAAAGATACGCAGTATTTT
len: 16; j_gene: TRBJ1-3; v_gene: TRBV5-5; d_gene: -; abundance: -; CDR3aa: CASSLAPGVTGNTIYF; CDR3nt: TGTGCCAGCAGTCTAGCCCCCGGGGTGACTGGAAACACCATATATTTT
len: 15; j_gene: TRBJ1-6; v_gene: TRBV28; d_gene: -; abundance: -; CDR3aa: CASSFYQMNNSPLHF; CDR3nt: TGTGCCAGCAGTTTCTATCAGATGAATAATTCACCCCTCCACTTT
len: 13; j_gene: TRBJ1-1; v_gene: TRBV11-2; d_gene: -; abundance: -; CDR3aa: CASSPQASTEAFF; CDR3nt: TGTGCCAGCAGCCCGCAGGCCTCCACTGAAGCTTTCTTT
len: 13; j_gene: TRBJ1-5; v_gene: TRBV19; d_gene: TRBD1; abundance: -; CDR3aa: CATTGEGDQPQHF; CDR3nt: TGTGCCACAACAGGGGAGGGAGATCAGCCCCAGCATTTT
len: 13; j_gene: TRBJ2-7; v_gene: TRBV28; d_gene: -; abundance: -; CDR3aa: CASSVTWTVEQYF; CDR3nt: TGTGCCAGCAGTGTTACATGGACAGTCGAGCAGTACTTC
len: 14; j_gene: TRBJ1-1; v_gene: TRBV28; d_gene: TRBD1; abundance: -; CDR3aa: CASSLPGGSTEAFF; CDR3nt: TGTGCCAGCAGTTTACCAGGGGGCTCGACTGAAGCTTTCTTT
len: 13; j_gene: TRBJ1-2; v_gene: TRBV7-8; d_gene: -; abundance: once; CDR3aa: CASSPRWEAGYTF; CDR3nt: TGTGCCAGCAGCCCCCGATGGGAGGCGGGCTACACCTTC
len: 16; j_gene: TRBJ1-4; v_gene: TRBV4-1; d_gene: -; abundance: -; CDR3aa: CASSQGQHATNEKLFF; CDR3nt: TGCGCCAGCAGCCAAGGGCAGCACGCAACTAATGAAAAACTGTTTTTT
len: 13; j_gene: TRBJ1-1; v_gene: TRBV5-6; d_gene: -; abundance: -; CDR3aa: CASSLWVNTEAFF; CDR3nt: TGTGCCAGCAGCTTGTGGGTGAACACTGAAGCTTTCTTT
len: 14; j_gene: TRBJ1-2; v_gene: TRBV10-3; d_gene: -; abundance: -; CDR3aa: CATRDGGASYGYTF; CDR3nt: TGTGCCACGCGAGATGGGGGGGCCTCCTATGGCTACACCTTC
len: 15; j_gene: TRBJ2-3; v_gene: TRBV10-1; d_gene: -; abundance: -; CDR3aa: CASSEGGTGADTQYF; CDR3nt: TGCGCCAGCAGTGAGGGCGGCACGGGGGCCGATACGCAGTATTTT
len: 17; j_gene: TRBJ1-2; v_gene: TRBV24-1; d_gene: -; abundance: -; CDR3aa: CATSDAGAGEVPYGYTF; CDR3nt: TGTGCCACCAGTGATGCGGGGGCAGGGGAGGTCCCCTATGGCTACACCTTC
len: 11; j_gene: TRBJ1-1; v_gene: TRBV6-5; d_gene: -; abundance: -; CDR3aa: CATRMNTEAFF; CDR3nt: TGTGCCACAAGGATGAACACTGAAGCTTTCTTT
len: 18; j_gene: TRBJ2-1; v_gene: TRBV4-3; d_gene: -; abundance: -; CDR3aa: CASSPFTGVASGGNEQFF; CDR3nt: TGCGCCAGCAGCCCATTTACAGGGGTGGCTAGCGGTGGGAATGAGCAGTTCTTC
len: 13; j_gene: TRBJ2-5; v_gene: TRBV6-1; d_gene: -; abundance: -; CDR3aa: CASSERGAETQYF; CDR3nt: TGTGCCAGCAGTGAAAGGGGGGCAGAGACCCAGTACTTC
len: 13; j_gene: TRBJ2-7; v_gene: TRBV6-5; d_gene: -; abundance: -; CDR3aa: CASSHGTVYEQYF; CDR3nt: TGTGCCAGCAGCCACGGGACGGTATACGAGCAGTACTTC
len: 14; j_gene: TRBJ1-6; v_gene: TRBV5-1; d_gene: TRBD1; abundance: -; CDR3aa: CASSLVGGDSPLHF; CDR3nt: TGCGCCAGCAGCTTAGTAGGGGGCGATTCACCCCTCCACTTT
len: 12; j_gene: TRBJ1-1; v_gene: TRBV5-1; d_gene: -; abundance: -; CDR3aa: CASSLDRTEAFF; CDR3nt: TGCGCCAGCAGCTTGGACAGGACTGAAGCTTTCTTT
len: 14; j_gene: TRBJ1-2; v_gene: TRBV4-2; d_gene: -; abundance: -; CDR3aa: CASSQDLYSYGYTF; CDR3nt: TGTGCCAGCAGCCAAGATTTGTACAGCTATGGCTACACCTTC
len: 14; j_gene: TRBJ2-1; v_gene: TRBV24-1; d_gene: -; abundance: -; CDR3aa: CATGGRTVKDEQFF; CDR3nt: TGTGCCACCGGGGGGAGGACCGTCAAGGATGAGCAGTTCTTC
len: 13; j_gene: TRBJ2-2; v_gene: TRBV10-1; d_gene: -; abundance: -; CDR3aa: CASSRVTSGELFF; CDR3nt: TGCGCCAGCAGTAGGGTAACCTCCGGGGAGCTGTTTTTT
len: 14; j_gene: TRBJ1-1; v_gene: TRBV2; d_gene: TRBD1; abundance: once; CDR3aa: CASSESGTGNEAFF; CDR3nt: TGTGCCAGCAGTGAATCAGGGACAGGGAATGAAGCTTTCTTT
len: 13; j_gene: TRBJ1-2; v_gene: TRBV7-2; d_gene: TRBD1; abundance: -; CDR3aa: CASSLEGQYGYTF; CDR3nt: TGTGCCAGCAGCTTAGAGGGACAGTATGGCTACACCTTC
len: 13; j_gene: TRBJ2-7; v_gene: TRBV10-1; d_gene: -; abundance: -; CDR3aa: CASSESETDEQYF; CDR3nt: TGCGCCAGCAGTGAGTCAGAGACAGACGAGCAGTACTTC
len: 11; j_gene: TRBJ1-2; v_gene: TRBV19; d_gene: -; abundance: -; CDR3aa: CASSMNYGYTF; CDR3nt: TGTGCCAGTAGTATGAACTATGGCTACACCTTC
len: 17; j_gene: TRBJ1-2; v_gene: TRBV18; d_gene: TRBD1; abundance: -; CDR3aa: CASSPTSDRAAVYGYTF; CDR3nt: TGTGCCAGCTCACCGACCTCGGACAGGGCCGCGGTCTATGGCTACACCTTC
len: 12; j_gene: TRBJ2-3; v_gene: TRBV7-2; d_gene: -; abundance: -; CDR3aa: CASIEGGDTQYF; CDR3nt: TGTGCCAGCATTGAGGGAGGAGATACGCAGTATTTT
len: 15; j_gene: TRBJ1-5; v_gene: TRBV7-2; d_gene: -; abundance: -; CDR3aa: CASSLVGGVNQPQHF; CDR3nt: TGTGCCAGCAGCTTAGTCGGGGGGGTGAATCAGCCCCAGCATTTT
len: 13; j_gene: TRBJ1-1; v_gene: TRBV27; d_gene: TRBD1; abundance: -; CDR3aa: CASRIQGGTEAFF; CDR3nt: TGTGCCAGCAGGATACAGGGGGGCACTGAAGCTTTCTTT
len: 13; j_gene: TRBJ1-2; v_gene: TRBV28; d_gene: -; abundance: -; CDR3aa: CASSYREQDGYTF; CDR3nt: TGTGCCAGCAGTTATCGGGAACAGGATGGCTACACCTTC
len: 14; j_gene: TRBJ1-3; v_gene: TRBV5-1; d_gene: -; abundance: -; CDR3aa: CASSRDNPGNTIYF; CDR3nt: TGCGCCAGCAGCCGGGACAACCCTGGAAACACCATATATTTT
len: 16; j_gene: TRBJ2-7; v_gene: TRBV21-1; d_gene: -; abundance: -; CDR3aa: CASSKCGDRGTYEQYF; CDR3nt: TGTGCCAGCAGCAAATGTGGGGACAGGGGAACCTACGAGCAGTACTTC
len: 16; j_gene: TRBJ2-2; v_gene: TRBV2; d_gene: TRBD1; abundance: -; CDR3aa: CASSDGTGVNTGELFF; CDR3nt: TGTGCCAGCAGTGATGGGACAGGGGTGAACACCGGGGAGCTGTTTTTT
len: 15; j_gene: TRBJ2-5; v_gene: TRBV7-6; d_gene: TRBD2; abundance: -; CDR3aa: CASSYPGLAQETQYF; CDR3nt: TGTGCCAGCAGCTACCCCGGACTAGCCCAAGAGACCCAGTACTTC
len: 13; j_gene: TRBJ2-7; v_gene: TRBV28; d_gene: -; abundance: -; CDR3aa: CASRSGQSYEQYF; CDR3nt: TGTGCCAGCAGATCCGGACAGTCCTACGAGCAGTACTTC
len: 13; j_gene: TRBJ1-4; v_gene: TRBV10-2; d_gene: -; abundance: -; CDR3aa: CASKWGKGEKLFF; CDR3nt: TGCGCCAGCAAGTGGGGGAAGGGGGAAAAACTGTTTTTT
len: 17; j_gene: TRBJ2-6; v_gene: TRBV18; d_gene: TRBD1; abundance: -; CDR3aa: CASSPGTGTSGANVLTF; CDR3nt: TGTGCCAGCTCACCCGGGACAGGGACATCTGGGGCCAACGTCCTGACTTTC
len: 13; j_gene: TRBJ2-7; v_gene: TRBV15; d_gene: -; abundance: -; CDR3aa: CATSRDPIHEQYF; CDR3nt: TGTGCCACCAGCAGAGATCCCATTCACGAGCAGTACTTC